This passage covers 25 T cell receptor beta chains from one sample sequenced in a study of regulatory T cells in long-lasting Graves disease. Building the TCR beta libraries relied on iRepertoire HTBI primers, and CDR3 regions underwent Arm-PCR. TCRdb used MiXCR to reprocess the multiplex PCR reads, holding one entry per CDR3 protein. The sample shows under 300,000 distinct CDR3 sequences, around 18% of them seen only once. Time point described: newly diagnosed GD, antithyroid drugs for less than 3 months. The TCR library was made from RNA that had been extracted from PBMCs in TRIzol. The sequencing used peripheral blood mononuclear cells (PBMCs), collected at new diagnosis, from a patient treated with antithyroid drugs. The receptor set was obtained from a female donor with Graves disease.

This clonotype appeared many times. The chain joins TRBV3-1 to TRBJ1-2, with D unclear. CDR1 and CDR2 from the germline V gene are LGHDT and YNNKEL (reference sequence). V shed 2 bases and J shed 7 bases, with 11 bases lying between them. This CDR3 has 13 residues. The chain's CDR3 is CASSQNLIGGYTF. Written as DNA, the CDR3 is TGTGCCAGCAGCCAAAATCTCATCGGTGGCTACACCTTC.

This clonotype was seen many times. This sequence joins TRBV19 and TRBJ1-1; D is unresolved. The CDR3 length is 16 residues. The ends were cut back, 7 bases at V and 2 bases at J, with 20 bases in the middle. Germline V gene data show CDR1 as LNHDA and CDR2 as SQIVND (reference sequence). The CDR3 reads CASTPVLEHRNTEAFF. The CDR3 region has the DNA TGTGCCAGTACCCCGGTCTTGGAACATAGAAACACTGAAGCTTTCTTT. Full variable domain (missing parts from reference TRBV19 and TRBJ1-1): DGGITQSPKYLFRKEGQNVTLSCEQNLNHDAMYWYRQDPGQGLRLIYYSQIVNDFQKGDIAEGYSVSREKKESFPLTVTSAQKNPTAFYLCASTPVLEHRNTEAFFGQGTRLTVV.

The sample holds many counts of this clonotype. The chain employs TRBV20-1 and TRBJ2-3; the D gene is possibly TRBD2 (6 bases). Trimming pared 3 bases from V and 4 bases from J, leaving 17 bases between. Per the germline V gene, CDR1 is DFQATT and CDR2 is SNEGSKA (reference sequence). The CDR3 runs 15 residues. For the CDR3, the DNA is TGCAGTGCTAGGTTCGGCGGGGTAACGGCAGATACGCAGTATTTT. Encoded protein: CSARFGGVTADTQYF.

This clonotype was seen more than once but under ten times. The chain employs TRBV6-1 and TRBJ1-1; D is uncertain. V lost 5 bases and J 4 bases, leaving 11 bases between the germline ends. Germline V gene sequence: CDR1 MNHNS, CDR2 SASEGT. CDR3 length equals 13 residues. As DNA, the CDR3 is TGTGCCAGCAGTCAAGGACCGAGCACTGAAGCTTTCTTT. This gives the protein CASSQGPSTEAFF.

This clonotype appeared a few times. The chain couples TRBV25-1 to TRBJ2-1, with D possibly matching TRBD1 (5 bases). This CDR3 is built from 15 residues. The germline CDR1 and CDR2 sequences are MGHDK and SYGVNS. Trimming took off 0 bases at V and 9 bases at J, with 15 bases between the two ends. The CDR3 nucleotides are TGTGCCAGCAGTGAATATTTAAGAGAAAGGGGTGAGCAGTTCTTC. This sequence encodes CASSEYLRERGEQFF.

This clonotype was seen ten or more times. The CDR3 ends on some other residue instead of the conserved phenylalanine or tryptophan, so this is likely a read error. The DNA is omitted, as the CDR3 cannot be located on it reliably, and the CDR3 follows TCRdb's listing. J is TRBJ1-1 and V is TRBV12-3 or TRBV12-4; the table's D call of TRBD1 was not tested on the DNA. Termini included, the CDR3 measures 8 amino acids. This chain's CDR3 is CASRQVSV.

The rearrangement joins TRBV9 to TRBJ2-1, with TRBD2 identical over 15 bases. In germline, CDR1 is SGDLS, CDR2 YYNGEE. The CDR3 extends over 18 amino acids. J gave up 9 bases and V 0 bases, and 10 bases lay outside the gene matches. The CDR3 loop is CASSVVPLGLAGGGEQFF. DNA for the CDR3: TGTGCCAGCAGCGTAGTTCCCCTCGGACTAGCGGGAGGGGGTGAGCAGTTCTTC. Full variable domain (outside the CDR3, taken from reference TRBV9 and TRBJ2-1): DSGVTQTPKHLITATGQRVTLRCSPRSGDLSVYWYQQSLDQGLQFLIQYYNGEERAKGNILERFSAQQFPDLHSELNLSSLELGDSALYFCASSVVPLGLAGGGEQFFGPGTRLTVL.

This clonotype was seen at least ten times. The chain recombines TRBV7-2 with TRBJ2-3, with 7 bases matching TRBD2. Germline V gene data show CDR1 as SGHTA and CDR2 as FQGNSA. This CDR3 is built from 15 residues. The trim removed 3 bases at V and 0 bases at J, leaving 3 bases unmatched. The CDR3 bases are TGTGCCAGCAGCTTCGGCGGGAGAAGCACAGATACGCAGTATTTT. Encoded protein: CASSFGGRSTDTQYF.

In this sample, this clonotype turned up a few times. The chain combines TRBV24-1 with TRBJ1-2, with D possibly TRBD1 on 6 matching bases. Trimming cost V 5 bases and J 0 bases, with 21 bases left between them. The length of the CDR3 is 18 residues. The germline V gene has CDR1 KGHDR and CDR2 SFDVKD. In DNA, the CDR3 is TGTGCCACCAGTGGTTCAGGACAGAGTGGAGCTCCTAACTATGGCTACACCTTC. Translating it yields CATSGSGQSGAPNYGYTF.

This clonotype appeared many times. The chain couples TRBV24-1 to TRBJ2-1, with 13 bases fitting TRBD2. Germline-derived CDR1 and CDR2 are KGHDR and SFDVKD. Germline trimming cut 3 bases from V and 7 bases from J; bases unmatched to any gene: 8. The length of the CDR3 is 17 residues. The CDR3 reads CATSDPIRTSGSNEQFF. The CDR3, as DNA: TGTGCCACCAGTGATCCGATCCGGACTAGCGGGAGTAATGAGCAGTTCTTC.

In this sample, this clonotype turned up many times. V and J are TRBV7-2 and TRBJ1-1; D gene uncertain. The CDR3 spans 15 residues. V gave up 1 base and J gave up 5 bases, with 14 bases separating them. Germline CDR1 SGHTA, CDR2 FQGNSA. The chain's CDR3 is CASSLVAAVGTEAFF. CDR3 nucleotides: TGTGCCAGCAGCTTAGTGGCGGCTGTTGGGACTGAAGCTTTCTTT.

This clonotype was observed many times. The gene calls are TRBV7-8 and TRBJ1-4; a possible D gene is TRBD1 (5 bases). CDR3 length: 15 amino acids. CDR1 SGHVS and CDR2 FQNEAQ come from the germline V gene. V lost 5 bases to trimming and J lost 0 bases, with 10 bases between them. This chain's CDR3 is CASSPTDATNEKLFF. CDR3 DNA: TGTGCCAGCAGCCCGACAGACGCAACTAATGAAAAACTGTTTTTT. The variable domain in full, completed from reference TRBV7-8 and TRBJ1-4, reads GAGVSQSPRYKVAKRGQDVALRCDPISGHVSLFWYQQALGQGPEFLTYFQNEAQLDKSGLPSDRFFAERPEGSVSTLKIQRTQQEDSAVYLCASSPTDATNEKLFFGSGTQLSVL.

There are many counts of this clonotype. The chain is built from TRBV7-3 and TRBJ2-3; TRBD1 agrees at 7 bases. V dropped 6 bases and J dropped 2; count of bases not matched to a gene: 8. The CDR3 is 15 amino acids. Germline V gene sequence: CDR1 SGHTA, CDR2 FQGTGA. CDR3 sequence: CASSWTGDSTDTQYF. The CDR3 DNA reads TGTGCCAGCAGTTGGACAGGAGACTCCACAGATACGCAGTATTTT.

Many counts were recorded for this clonotype. This chain uses TRBV29-1 with TRBJ2-3, with 11 bases identical to TRBD2. V trimming: 2 bases; J trimming: 4 bases; junction bases outside the gene matches: 5. The CDR3 has 15 amino acids. Germline CDR1 reads SQVTM; CDR2 reads ANQGSEA. In nucleotides, the CDR3 is TGCAGCGTTGAACATAGCGGGAGGGCCGCAGATACGCAGTATTTT. It encodes CSVEHSGRAADTQYF.

This clonotype appeared a few times. Compared with germline, one end of the junction differs, possibly owing to a read error. The gene calls are TRBV30 and TRBJ2-1; tentatively, D is TRBD1 (6 bases). The germline gives CDR1 GTSNPN, CDR2 SVGIG (reference sequence). The CDR3 consists of 14 residues. The CDR3 here is CAWRDMGAYNGQFF. The CDR3, as DNA: TGTGCCTGGAGAGACATGGGGGCCTACAATGGGCAGTTCTTC.

As to this clonotype: A read error may explain this, as a much larger clone is one base away. The chain links TRBV2 to TRBJ2-3; 15 nucleotides align to TRBD2. The germline V gene has CDR1 SNHLY and CDR2 FYNNEI. CDR3 length: 16 residues. With 5 bases clipped from V and 8 bases from J, the junction kept 8 bases outside the gene matches. DNA for the CDR3: TGTGCCAGCAGTCGGACTAGCGGGAGGGTGCGAGGTACGCAGTATTTT. It specifies CASSRTSGRVRGTQYF.

With respect to this clonotype: This likely traces to a read error, being one base from a far larger clone. The V gene is TRBV11-2, the J gene TRBJ2-3; D gene ambiguous. TRBJ2-1 matches the DNA end more closely, so the J call is doubtful. The CDR3 runs to 16 residues. Looked up from germline, CDR1 is SGHAT and CDR2 is FQNNGV. CDR3 DNA sequence: TGTGCCGGCAGCTTAGTTGGAAGTACGACCGCCGGTGAGCAGTTCTTC. Its translation: CAGSLVGSTTAGEQFF.

Ten or more counts support this clonotype. The chain links TRBV2 to TRBJ2-5, with 10 nucleotides matching TRBD1. The CDR3 sequence is 15 residues long. Germline CDR1 reads SNHLY; CDR2 reads FYNNEI. Trimming cost V 7 bases and J 5 bases; bases outside gene matches: 10. The CDR3 spells CASKRTGGREETQYF. The CDR3 DNA reads TGTGCCAGCAAAAGGACAGGGGGGAGAGAGGAGACCCAGTACTTC.

This clonotype was seen repeatedly, ten times or more. The J gene is TRBJ1-2, the V gene TRBV6-1, with a possible D match to TRBD1 (5 bases). Germline V CDR1 and CDR2: MNHNS, SASEGT. The CDR3 sequence is 13 residues long. V lost 4 bases to trimming and J lost 2 bases, with 8 bases between them. The CDR3 is CASSATVNYGYTF. The CDR3 DNA reads TGTGCCAGCAGTGCGACAGTGAACTATGGCTACACCTTC.

This clonotype was counted many times. J is TRBJ1-4 and V is TRBV4-3, with unresolved D. V shed 0 bases and J shed 0 bases, with 8 bases lying between them. Germline V CDR1 and CDR2: LGHNA, YSLEER. CDR3 length: 16 residues. This CDR3 reads CASSQDPPATNEKLFF. CDR3 nucleotides: TGCGCCAGCAGCCAAGACCCTCCAGCAACTAATGAAAAACTGTTTTTT.

The chain is built from TRBV5-1 and TRBJ2-5, with 7 bases aligning to TRBD2. The CDR3 is 15 residues long. Germline CDR1 SGHRS, CDR2 YFSETQ. J gave up 5 bases and V 0 bases, and 7 bases lay outside the gene matches. The CDR3 nucleotides read TGCGCCAGCAGCTTGGTCGGCGGGAGCGGTGAGACCCAGTACTTC. Protein product: CASSLVGGSGETQYF.

The chain couples TRBV28 to TRBJ2-7, with 16 nucleotides matching TRBD2. V shed 6 bases and J 4 bases; nucleotides not matched to a gene: 15. The CDR3 has 19 residues. The germline V gene encodes CDR1 MDHEN and CDR2 SYDVKM. CDR3 residues: CASSLRGGTSGRAGYEQYF. CDR3 nucleotide sequence: TGTGCCAGCAGCCTGAGAGGCGGGACTAGCGGGAGGGCCGGGTACGAGCAGTACTTC.

This clonotype was detected many times. CDR3 in amino acids: CASSLGGLGNQPQHF. The CDR3 region has the DNA TGTGCCAGCAGTTTAGGGGGTCTGGGCAATCAGCCCCAGCATTTT. V usage is TRBV28 and J usage is TRBJ1-5; tentatively, D is TRBD1 (5 bases). Trimming stripped 2 bases from V and 2 bases from J, with 10 bases between. This CDR3 has 15 amino acids. The germline gives CDR1 MDHEN, CDR2 SYDVKM. The variable domain in full, completed from reference TRBV28 and TRBJ1-5, reads DVKVTQSSRYLVKRTGEKVFLECVQDMDHENMFWYRQDPGLGLRLIYFSYDVKMKEKGDIPEGYSVSREKKERFSLILESASTNQTSMYLCASSLGGLGNQPQHFGDGTRLSIL.

The genes are TRBV29-1 and TRBJ1-1; no clear D. Germline CDR1 and CDR2: SQVTM and ANQGSEA. Trimming pared 5 bases from V and 8 bases from J, leaving 21 bases between. This CDR3 has 14 residues. The DNA of the CDR3 is TGCAGCGTTTTTATTCGTACCTCGGCCGAAGAAGCTTTCTTT. It specifies CSVFIRTSAEEAFF.

In its sample, this clonotype was seen many times. J is TRBJ1-5 and V is TRBV7-3, with D perhaps TRBD1 (6 bases). The CDR3 has 13 residues. Trimming pared 3 bases from V and 4 bases from J, leaving 7 bases between. From germline, CDR1 is SGHTA and CDR2 FQGTGA. CDR3 DNA: TGTGCCAGCAGCTTCGACAGGAATCAGCCCCAGCATTTT. Translating it yields CASSFDRNQPQHF.